Below are 27 T cell receptor beta chains sequenced from a single sample in a study of OX40 agonist ivuxolimab in advanced cancers. Library preparation used the immunoSEQ multiplex PCR assay. The table comes from immuneACCESS by way of TCRdb, which keeps in-frame sequences with V and J called. Part of the clones is missing from these tables; in studies checked, under half for an unresolved V gene and the rest for unknown reasons. This sample lists 15,000 to 20,000 clones; 90% were detected once. The top ten hold approximately 49% of the sample. The input for sequencing was CD4+ or CD8+ T cells sorted from blood, taken in a trial of the OX40 agonist ivuxolimab. The receptors originated from an adult with an advanced solid tumor such as melanoma, head and neck, liver or kidney cancer.

The chain links TRBV7-3 to TRBJ2-1; unclear D gene. The V gene lost 4 bases and the J gene lost 4 bases, with 8 bases spanning the gap. Germline V lookup: CDR1 SGHTA, CDR2 FQGTGA. This CDR3 comprises 13 residues. The CDR3 bases are TGTGCCAGCAGCTATGACCGGTACAATGAGCAGTTCTTC. Protein product: CASSYDRYNEQFF.

This clone appeared a single time. This chain connects TRBV6-1 to TRBJ2-5; TRBD2 aligns across 10 bases. The CDR3 extends over 14 amino acids. Germline CDR1 MNHNS, CDR2 SASEGT. Trimming took 5 bases from V and 9 from J; bases not matched to a gene: 9. DNA of the CDR3: TGTGCCAGCAGTTCGGCTAGCGGGAGCGGGGCCCAGTACTTC. Translation: CASSSASGSGAQYF.

J is TRBJ2-1 and V is TRBV19; D possibly matches TRBD1 or TRBD2 (5 bases each). CDR1 LNHDA and CDR2 SQIVND come from the germline V gene (reference sequence). The CDR3 runs 15 residues. The V end lost 7 bases, the J end lost 6 bases, and 19 bases lay between the germline ends. CDR3 sequence: CASTRGAVFGNEQFF. The CDR3 DNA reads TGTGCCAGTACCCGGGGCGCCGTATTTGGCAATGAGCAGTTCTTC. The complete variable domain, with remaining parts taken from reference TRBV19 and TRBJ2-1, reads DGGITQSPKYLFRKEGQNVTLSCEQNLNHDAMYWYRQDPGQGLRLIYYSQIVNDFQKGDIAEGYSVSREKKESFPLTVTSAQKNPTAFYLCASTRGAVFGNEQFFGPGTRLTVL.

This sequence joins TRBV5-1 and TRBJ2-5; no reliable D call. Germline V gene sequence: CDR1 SGHRS, CDR2 YFSETQ. This CDR3 region has 12 residues. Trimming removed 2 bases from V and 1 base from J, with 3 bases in between. The CDR3 is CASSFGQETQYF. CDR3 bases: TGCGCCAGCAGCTTCGGCCAAGAGACCCAGTACTTC.

The CDR3 loop is CASSQGGGFGYTF. The CDR3 region has the DNA TGTGCCAGCAGCCAAGGGGGCGGGTTCGGCTACACCTTC. This chain links TRBV11-3 with TRBJ1-2; 7 bases are shared with TRBD1. The CDR3 length is 13 residues. CDR1 is SGHNT and CDR2 is YENEEA in the germline V gene. The trim removed 5 bases at V and 8 bases at J, leaving 8 bases unmatched. The variable domain in full, with the rest retrieved from reference TRBV11-3 and TRBJ1-2, is EAGVVQSPRYKIIEKKQPVAFWCNPISGHNTLYWYLQNLGQGPELLIRYENEEAVDDSQLPKDRFSAERLKGVDSTLKIQPAELGDSAVYLCASSQGGGFGYTFGSGTRLTVV.

The count of this clone is one. J is TRBJ2-7 and V is TRBV5-1, with unresolved D. This CDR3 spans 12 amino acids. Germline V CDR1 and CDR2: SGHRS, YFSETQ. The V end lost 7 bases, the J end lost 1 base, and 9 bases lay between the germline ends. CDR3 bases: TGCGCCAGCTTCCTAGTTTCCTACGAGCAGTACTTC. Protein: CASFLVSYEQYF.

The chain uses TRBV28 and TRBJ2-1; 9 nucleotides match TRBD2. CDR3 length: 15 amino acids. Germline lookup yields CDR1 MDHEN and CDR2 SYDVKM. J was trimmed by 0 bases and V by 5 bases; bases with no gene match: 2. CDR3 sequence reads: CASSPTSGSYNEQFF. In nucleotides, the CDR3 is TGTGCCAGCAGTCCGACTAGCGGCTCCTACAATGAGCAGTTCTTC. Together with reference TRBV28 and TRBJ2-1, the CDR3 gives the full variable domain: DVKVTQSSRYLVKRTGEKVFLECVQDMDHENMFWYRQDPGLGLRLIYFSYDVKMKEKGDIPEGYSVSREKKERFSLILESASTNQTSMYLCASSPTSGSYNEQFFGPGTRLTVL.

This chain uses TRBV5-4 with TRBJ2-7; no firm D call. The germline V gene encodes CDR1 SGHNT and CDR2 YYREEE (reference sequence). Trimming shortened V by 1 base and J by 5 bases, and 13 bases separated the two germline ends. The CDR3 is 14 amino acids. CDR3 region: CASSLYAPPHEQYF. In DNA form, the CDR3 reads TGTGCCAGCAGCTTGTACGCCCCGCCCCACGAGCAGTACTTC.

A word on this clone: Relative to the germline gene, one junction end is altered; a read error may explain this. This CDR3 is also generated by other DNA sequences in the sample. V is TRBV25-1 and J is TRBJ2-1, with D uncertain. The length of the CDR3 is 11 residues. Germline loops: CDR1 MGHDK, CDR2 SYGVNS. This CDR3 reads CASSFQLSQFF. CDR3 nucleotide sequence: TGCGCCAGCAGCTTCCAATTGTCGCAGTTCTTC.

The genes are TRBV5-6 and TRBJ2-6, with TRBD1 as a possible D gene (6 bases). Germline V gene lookup returns CDR1 SGHDT and CDR2 YYEEEE. CDR3 length equals 18 residues. The V gene lost 5 bases and the J gene lost 0 bases, with 18 bases spanning the gap. CDR3 loop: CASRRRQDMNSGANVLTF. The CDR3 bases are TGTGCCAGCAGACGAAGACAGGACATGAACTCTGGGGCCAACGTCCTGACTTTC. Supplemented by reference TRBV5-6 and TRBJ2-6, the full variable domain reads DAGVTQSPTHLIKTRGQQVTLRCSPKSGHDTVSWYQQALGQGPQFIFQYYEEEERQRGNFPDRFSGHQFPNYSSELNVNALLLGDSALYLCASRRRQDMNSGANVLTFGAGSRLTVL.

This clone was picked up one time. The chain carries TRBV7-9 and TRBJ2-1; the D gene is possibly TRBD1 (6 bases). The CDR3 totals 14 residues. Per germline, CDR1 SEHNR and CDR2 FQNEAQ (reference sequence). Trimming pared 1 base from V and 8 bases from J, leaving 12 bases between. CDR3 loop: CASSLVQGRDEQFF. The CDR3 DNA follows: TGTGCCAGCAGCTTAGTACAGGGAAGGGATGAGCAGTTCTTC.

The chain employs TRBV15 and TRBJ2-2; unclear D gene. The CDR3 spans 12 residues. V lost 1 base to trimming and J lost 5 bases, with 2 bases between them. The V gene's germline CDR1 is LNHNV and CDR2 YYDKDF (reference sequence). The CDR3 is CATSRGTGELFF. The CDR3 DNA is TGTGCCACCAGCAGAGGAACCGGGGAGCTGTTTTTT.

The chain links TRBV7-9 to TRBJ2-1, with 7 bases identical to TRBD1. CDR1 and CDR2 (germline): SEHNR, FQNEAQ (reference sequence). This CDR3 comprises 15 residues. V was pared by 5 bases and J by 6 bases, with 10 bases of the junction left unmatched. In DNA, the CDR3 is TGTGCCAGCAGCCTCGGACAGGCCTCGGCCAATGAGCAGTTCTTC. The encoded protein is CASSLGQASANEQFF.

The chain is built from TRBV11-3 and TRBJ2-7, with 7 bases aligning to TRBD2. The trim removed 6 bases at V and 4 bases at J, leaving 3 bases unmatched. Germline values: CDR1 SGHNT, CDR2 YENEEA. The CDR3 spans 12 residues. CDR3 sequence (DNA): TGTGCCAGCAGGAGGGAGGGGTACGAGCAGTACTTC. As protein: CASRREGYEQYF.

V and J are TRBV11-3 and TRBJ2-1; 8 bases agree with TRBD2. J lost 4 bases, V lost 5 bases, and 10 bases had no gene match. Germline V gene sequence: CDR1 SGHNT, CDR2 YENEEA. CDR3 length: 16 residues. The CDR3, as DNA: TGTGCCAGCAGCCCCCCCGGACTAGCTATTTACAATGAGCAGTTCTTC. It encodes CASSPPGLAIYNEQFF.

This rearrangement joins TRBV28 to TRBJ2-7, with D perhaps TRBD1 (6 bases). The CDR3 covers 15 residues. Trimming removed 5 bases at V and 2 bases at J, with 16 bases between. Germline V gene lookup returns CDR1 MDHEN and CDR2 SYDVKM. As DNA, the CDR3 is TGTGCCAGCAGTCTACAGCAGGGGCCCACCTACGAGCAGTACTTC. Residues: CASSLQQGPTYEQYF.

Concerning this clone: Germline is not matched at one junction end, which may reflect a read error. V usage is TRBV15 and J usage is TRBJ2-4; TRBD2 aligns across 7 bases. CDR1 is LNHNV, CDR2 YYDKDF, per germline (reference sequence). The CDR3 has 13 residues. The CDR3 nucleotides are TGTGCCACCAGCAGAGGTCAGCAACTAGCGCCTAACTTC. Translating it yields CATSRGQQLAPNF.

The chain couples TRBV6-6 to TRBJ1-1; D is unclear. The CDR3 loop spans 14 amino acids. Germline values: CDR1 MNHNY, CDR2 SVGAGI (reference sequence). Trimming pared 5 bases from V and 0 bases from J, leaving 10 bases between. This chain's CDR3 is CASSPQRMNTEAFF. CDR3 bases: TGTGCCAGCAGTCCACAGAGGATGAACACTGAAGCTTTCTTT.

The chain carries TRBV6-5 and TRBJ2-7; 11 bases line up with TRBD1. This CDR3 is 14 amino acids long. Germline-derived CDR1 and CDR2 are MNHEY and SVGAGI. V dropped 5 bases and J dropped 3; count of bases not matched to a gene: 3. The CDR3, as DNA: TGTGCCAGCAGTGCTGGGACAGGGGGCTACGAGCAGTACTTC. It is translated as CASSAGTGGYEQYF.

This chain links TRBV7-8 with TRBJ2-3; 7 positions agree with TRBD2. The V gene end was trimmed by 4 bases and the J gene end by 5 bases; junction bases not matched to a gene: 9. The CDR3 covers 15 residues. Per the germline V gene, CDR1 is SGHVS and CDR2 is FQNEAQ. The CDR3 DNA reads as TGTGCCAGCAGCTCCCCCGGCGGGAGTATAGATACGCAGTATTTT. Translated: CASSSPGGSIDTQYF.

The chain recombines TRBV6-6 with TRBJ2-7; D possibly corresponds to TRBD2 (5 bases). The germline CDR1 and CDR2 sequences are MNHNY and SVGAGI (reference sequence). The CDR3 has 13 residues. V was shortened by 2 bases and J by 4 bases, with 9 bases between the two germline ends. The CDR3 region is CASSYDGIYEQYF. In DNA, the CDR3 is TGTGCCAGCAGTTACGACGGGATTTACGAGCAGTACTTC.

The chain is built from TRBV5-1 and TRBJ1-1; no definite D call. This CDR3 is built from 14 residues. The germline CDR1 and CDR2 sequences are SGHRS and YFSETQ. Deletions cut 1 base from V and 4 bases from J, with 11 bases between. CDR3 in amino acids: CASSLMGQGTEAFF. The DNA of the CDR3 is TGCGCCAGCAGCTTGATGGGCCAAGGCACTGAAGCTTTCTTT. Based on the CDR3 plus reference TRBV5-1 and TRBJ1-1, the full variable domain is KAGVTQTPRYLIKTRGQQVTLSCSPISGHRSVSWYQQTPGQGLQFLFEYFSETQRNKGNFPGRFSGRQFSNSRSEMNVSTLELGDSALYLCASSLMGQGTEAFFGQGTRLTVV.

As to this clone: Other nucleotide sequences from this sample produce the same CDR3. This chain uses TRBV4-3 with TRBJ2-2; a possible D gene is TRBD1 (5 bases). Germline V gene lookup returns CDR1 LGHNA and CDR2 YSLEER. Trimming removed 0 bases at V and 6 bases at J, with 8 bases between. The CDR3 totals 14 residues. The CDR3 reads CASSQDRGPGELFF. The CDR3 DNA reads as TGCGCCAGCAGCCAAGATAGGGGCCCCGGGGAGCTGTTTTTT.

The rearrangement uses TRBV6-1 and TRBJ2-7; D is undetermined. There are 13 residues in the CDR3. V was trimmed by 1 base and J by 6 bases, leaving 10 bases between them. Germline assignment: CDR1 MNHNS and CDR2 SASEGT. CDR3 protein: CASSEGRWGEQYF. The CDR3 DNA follows: TGTGCCAGCAGTGAAGGCCGGTGGGGCGAGCAGTACTTC.

V is TRBV6-4 and J is TRBJ2-1; a weak D match, TRBD2 (5 bases). V lost 4 bases, J lost 4 bases, and 14 bases lay in between. CDR1 and CDR2 (germline): MRHNA, SNTAGT. The CDR3 is 15 residues long. The CDR3 DNA follows: TGTGCCAGCAGTGGGGTGGCGGGCCTTTACAATGAGCAGTTCTTC. As protein: CASSGVAGLYNEQFF.

The V gene is TRBV9, the J gene TRBJ2-3; 9 bases fit TRBD2. Trimming removed 0 bases from V and 2 bases from J; junction bases left unmatched: 16. Germline V gene data show CDR1 as SGDLS and CDR2 as YYNGEE. The CDR3 is 20 amino acids. For the CDR3, the DNA is TGTGCCAGCAGCGTAGAACGAGGGCCGGGACTAGCCTCCCCCACAGATACGCAGTATTTT. Translation: CASSVERGPGLASPTDTQYF.

The rearrangement uses TRBV14 and TRBJ2-7, with D uncertain. V shed 3 bases and J shed 5 bases, with 23 bases lying between them. CDR3 length: 17 residues. In germline, CDR1 is SGHDN, CDR2 FVKESK. The CDR3 DNA follows: TGTGCCAGCAGCCACCTCTCGACGGGCTACCAGGTGGACGAGCAGTACTTC. Its protein is CASSHLSTGYQVDEQYF.